This TCR beta chain derives from a study of CD4 T cells in relation to SARS-CoV-2 and coronaviruses. Clones were read by immunoSEQ multiplex PCR, and TCRdb kept only the in-frame ones, dropping some. The sample contains under 30,000 clones, 72% of which appear only once. The unexposed donors gave CD4+ T cells in about 2011-2018, prior to COVID-19. Isolation of CD4+ T cells took place after about 9 days in culture. J lost 0 bases, V lost 10 bases, and 8 bases had no gene match. The CDR3 length is 14 residues. Per the germline V gene, CDR1 is LNHDA and CDR2 is SQIVND (reference sequence). This clone was detected only a few times. The antigen is not known. Study results and limitations: Crossreactive clones expanded significantly less to SARS-CoV-2 than monoreactive clones. Each donor contributed either pre-pandemic or post-infection samples, not both.

V and J are TRBV19 and TRBJ1-2; TRBD1 aligns across 7 bases. This TCR was sampled from a human donor in good health. The specimen sequenced was CD4+ T cells from PBMCs, cultured in vitro. CDR3: CATRGTAANYGYTF. The CDR3 DNA reads TGTGCCACCAGGGGGACAGCAGCTAACTATGGCTACACCTTC.